This T cell receptor (beta chain) derives from a study of control samples from healthy donors and cancer patients. Germline values: CDR1 MNHEY, CDR2 SMNVEV (reference sequence). V was cut by 1 base and J by 5 bases, with 12 bases left in between. The CDR3 is made up of 14 amino acids. Only in-frame clones appear in the TCRdb table, and some are missing; sequencing was by immunoSEQ multiplex PCR. The sample comprises tens of thousands of clones, more than 85% of which are singletons, and 0.95% to 1.5% rests with the top ten. V usage is TRBV27 and J usage is TRBJ2-7; TRBD1 might be the D (6 bases). The sequenced sample was blood. This TCR was sampled from a woman aged 45 to 65 in good health. Here the CDR3 reads CASSLYRVDDEQYF. The DNA of the CDR3 is TGTGCCAGCAGTTTATACAGGGTGGATGACGAGCAGTACTTC.